A single TCR beta chain is shown here with its context. No cognate antigen has been identified for it. No base quality values were provided; no much bigger clone lies one nucleotide off. The donors were healthy, HIV-negative adults with no recently reported acute infections or vaccinations. All donors were Caucasian adults living in Nashville, Tennessee, USA. Magnetic negative selection was used to enrich CD4+ T cells, after which naive cells were positively selected on CD45RA and the negative fraction became the memory subset. After blood collection by leukapheresis, PBMCs were isolated using Ficoll-Histopaque density gradient centrifugation and then cryopreserved in the vapor phase of liquid nitrogen. Purity and quantity of every magnetically sorted T cell population were checked by analytical flow cytometry. Genomic DNA was isolated from every sorted fraction and measured by UV absorbance on a Nanodrop 2000c.

The data were taken from a study of shared clonotypes between healthy human individuals (dated by TCRdb to the early 2020s). For the wider study: The cohort comprised a couple of women and three men aged 18 to 49 years. For each donor, CD4 naive and CD4 memory were each run on three plates, CD8 naive on two plates, and CD8 memory on one plate. To estimate repertoire size and how much clonotypes are shared between individuals, the study performed deep sequencing of blood TCR repertoires from a few healthy adults. To increase sequencing depth and limit assay-specific biases, TCR repertoire library preparation and sequencing were carried out by different laboratories using diverse techniques. Each donor's leukapheresis produced roughly between roughly 0.94 and 9.5 billion PBMCs.

TCR CDR3 regions were amplified from genomic DNA by multiplex PCR using the deep immunoSEQ assay. Extracted genomic DNA from each cell subset was distributed evenly across all wells of several immunoSEQ 96-well plates, and each plate was treated as a replicate. For sorted subsets, approximately 200 ng of genomic DNA, equivalent to about 30,000 T cell genomes, went into each replicate PCR. Purified libraries were measured with a Qubit 3.0 fluorometer, size-checked on a Bioanalyzer 2100, and measured again with the KAPA Library Quantification kit. Every immunoSEQ 96-well plate was sequenced on a dedicated single-read 150-cycle Illumina NextSeq 550 flow cell. Turning to the authors' computational methods: Because only junctional sequences without quality scores were contained in the immunoSEQ output, filtering matching that applied to full-length reads could not be performed. To assign V/J genes and CDR3, sequences were annotated using PyIR, a Python wrapper for IgBLAST v1.9, with IMGT germline references. Reads with weak V/J assignments (E-value above 1e-6), missing CDR3, stop codons, out-of-frame junctions, or ambiguous translated residues were removed. V3J clonotypes were defined as sequences sharing an identical inferred V gene, J gene, and CDR3 amino acid sequence. Percentage overlap between repertoires was calculated by dividing the number of shared unique clonotypes by the size of the smaller repertoire. RTK rarefaction, the Chao1 estimator, and Recon v2.1 estimates of unobserved clonotypes were used to assess repertoire richness. Generation probabilities for all TCRbeta clonotypes obtained by the gDNA method from four donors were computed using OLGA. TCRdb's version of the immuneACCESS table is confined to in-frame rearrangements and falls short of the full clone set. An unresolved V gene accounts for under half of the shortfall where checked; the remainder is of unknown origin. That table gives V, J and clone size, and the DNA gave D and trimming. The sample table lists some 2.3 million clones, roughly 93% of them with a count of one. The ten most abundant clones make up 0.35% to 0.5% of the sample.

Trimmed from V: 6 bases; trimmed from J: 4 bases; junction bases lacking a gene match: 7. CDR1 and CDR2 are read off the germline V gene (reference sequence) as LNHNV and YYDKDF. The CDR3 starts with the cysteine, ends with the phenylalanine, and has 15 residues. Just CDR3 DNA is preserved here, 45 bases in frame from base 1. What the research found in general, with its limitations: When several donors were compared, the shared fraction of clonotypes was about 5% for naive CD4, about 4% for naive CD8, more than 2% for memory CD4, and less than 0.5% for memory CD8. Naive subsets generally had larger estimated clonotype richness than memory subsets did. Compared with non-shared clonotypes, the clonotypes found in all four sorted-subset donors had higher generation probabilities. Pairwise subsampling led to the expectation that sequencing depth would affect the degree of clonotype sharing among donors. Because the study included only a small number of donors, the genetic and exposure-history diversity represented was limited. Even with the large sequencing depth, rarefaction of the sorted-subset datasets indicated that sequencing was incomplete. Sampling was limited to blood, and TCR repertoires in tissue likely differ from TCR repertoires in blood.

This sequence uses TRBV15 and TRBJ2-7; TRBD2 lines up with 12 middle nucleotides. Specimen: naive CD4+ T cells from PBMCs. Interpreted using the paper, the cell subset or site label stands for: CD45RA+ positively selected. The sequence was collected from a man aged 18-30 years in good health. Some clones in this sample may be carry-over from other donors' samples. The DNA sequence is TGTGCCACCAGGCCTGAGCTAGCGGGAGGGTACGAGCAGTACTTC. This encodes CATRPELAGGYEQYF.